This entry concerns a single T cell receptor (beta chain). An end of the junction differs from the germline gene, which may be a read error. CDR3 length: 13 residues. Germline lookup yields CDR1 SNHLY and CDR2 FYNNEI. This sample was included in a study of blood T cell repertoires in COVID-19. TCRdb's copy holds only in-frame clones and misses some; the assay was immunoSEQ multiplex PCR. This sample has around 80,000 clones, with about 93% found just once. Sequencing input: peripheral blood. The TCR originated in a woman older than 75 with acute or convalescent COVID-19. The chain carries TRBV2 and TRBJ2-6; no definite D call. This chain's CDR3 is CASNELGANVLTF. The DNA for the CDR3 is TGTGCCAGCAATGAACTTGGGGCCAACGTCCTGACTTTC. Complete variable domain (other parts from reference TRBV2 and TRBJ2-6): EPEVTQTPSHQVTQMGQEVILRCVPISNHLYFYWYRQILGQKVEFLVSFYNNEISEKSEIFDDQFSVERPDGSNFTLKIRSTKLEDSAMYFCASNELGANVLTFGAGSRLTVL.